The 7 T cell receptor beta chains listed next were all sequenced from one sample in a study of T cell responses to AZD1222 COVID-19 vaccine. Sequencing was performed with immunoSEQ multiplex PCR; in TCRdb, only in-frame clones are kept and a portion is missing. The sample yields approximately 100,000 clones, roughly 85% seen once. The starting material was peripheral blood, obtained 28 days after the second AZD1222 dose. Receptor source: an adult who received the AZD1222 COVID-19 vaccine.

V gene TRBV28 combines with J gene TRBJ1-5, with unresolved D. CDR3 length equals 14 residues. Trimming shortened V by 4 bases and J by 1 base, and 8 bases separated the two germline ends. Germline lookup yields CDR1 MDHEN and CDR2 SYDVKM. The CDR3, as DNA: TGTGCCAGCAGTTCTTCCAACAGCAATCAGCCCCAGCATTTT. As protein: CASSSSNSNQPQHF.

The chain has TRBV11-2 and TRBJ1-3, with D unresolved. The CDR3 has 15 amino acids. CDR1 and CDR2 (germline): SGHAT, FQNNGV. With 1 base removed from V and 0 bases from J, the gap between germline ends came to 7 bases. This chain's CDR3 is CASSLVRFSGNTIYF. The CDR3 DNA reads TGTGCCAGCAGCTTAGTTCGGTTCTCTGGAAACACCATATATTTT.

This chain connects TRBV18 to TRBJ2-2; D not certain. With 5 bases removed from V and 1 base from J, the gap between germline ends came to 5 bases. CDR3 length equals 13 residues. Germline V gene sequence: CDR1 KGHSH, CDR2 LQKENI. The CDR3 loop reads CASSNKNTGELFF. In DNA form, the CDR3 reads TGTGCCAGCTCAAATAAGAACACCGGGGAGCTGTTTTTT.

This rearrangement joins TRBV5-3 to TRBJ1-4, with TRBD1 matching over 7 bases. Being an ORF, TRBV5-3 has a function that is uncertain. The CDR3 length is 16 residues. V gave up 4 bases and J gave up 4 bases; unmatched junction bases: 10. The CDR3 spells CARSGQAGALNEKLFF. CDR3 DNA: TGTGCCAGAAGCGGACAGGCAGGGGCCCTTAATGAAAAACTGTTTTTT.

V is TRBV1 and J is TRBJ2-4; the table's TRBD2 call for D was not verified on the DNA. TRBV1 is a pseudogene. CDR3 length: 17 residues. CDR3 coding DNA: TGCACCAGCGCCAGAGCGGGAGGGCAGGGGGGTAGGGACATTCAGTACTTC. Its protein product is CTSARAGGQGGRDIQYF.

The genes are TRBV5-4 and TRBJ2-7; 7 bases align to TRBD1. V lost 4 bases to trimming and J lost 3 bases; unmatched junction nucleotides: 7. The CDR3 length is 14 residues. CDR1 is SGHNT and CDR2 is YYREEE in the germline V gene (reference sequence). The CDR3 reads CASSISGTDYEQYF. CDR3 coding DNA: TGTGCCAGCAGCATCTCCGGGACAGACTACGAGCAGTACTTC.

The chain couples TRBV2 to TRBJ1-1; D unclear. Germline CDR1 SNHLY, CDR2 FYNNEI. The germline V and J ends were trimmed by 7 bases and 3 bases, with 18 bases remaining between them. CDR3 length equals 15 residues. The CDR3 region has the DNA TGTGCCAGCATCAACGGATTCGGCCGGGACACTGAAGCTTTCTTT. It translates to CASINGFGRDTEAFF.